These T cell receptor beta chains were read from a single sample in a study of identifying expanded T cells in peripheral blood. Libraries were prepared by immunoSEQ multiplex PCR; TCRdb keeps only in-frame clonotypes and omits some of them. The table includes fewer than 80,000 clones, roughly four fifths detected once. The sample taken for sequencing was blood. These receptors were collected from a person between 18 and 69 years old in good health. Each CDR3 is given without its conserved first and last residue. Rows give clone size only sometimes, using once, few, many, or a class for an expanded clone.

.	TRBV6-1	TRBJ1-1	ASSARQHMNTEAF
.	TRBV18	TRBJ2-2	ASSRDRGPGELF
.	TRBV14	TRBJ2-6	ASSQDWGAGANVLT
once	TRBV9	TRBJ2-1	ASSVLDGTGVEQF
.	TRBV5-4	TRBJ1-2	ASSRTGTAGYT
few	TRBV7-6	TRBJ2-1	ASSLRSGGGSYNEQF
.	TRBV2	TRBJ2-5	ASSVTDSQETQY
once	TRBV6-1	TRBJ1-2	ASSETANYGYT
many	TRBV5-4	TRBJ2-7	ASSPGLASYEQY
.	TRBV15	TRBJ2-3	ATSGGGTDTQY
.	TRBV7-6	TRBJ2-3	ASSSRTRSGGTDTQY
.	TRBV7-9	TRBJ2-5	ASSLEPLSGRETQY
medium-sized	TRBV2	TRBJ2-7	ASSEAMDRSYEQY
.	TRBV6-5	TRBJ1-4	ASSFGGVNEKLF
few	TRBV6-6	TRBJ2-7	ASTDRGFSYEQY
.	TRBV7-9	TRBJ1-1	ASSQPQGASTEAF